Below, 20 T cell receptor beta chains from the same sample are listed, as sequenced in a study of CD8 T cell repertoires and HIV-1 epitope variants. Their antigens remain unidentified. Clones were read by immunoSEQ multiplex PCR, and TCRdb kept only the in-frame ones, dropping some. Here the sample spans some 3,500 clones, 55% to 85% being singletons. The sequenced material came from cultured CD8+ T cells derived from PBMCs. Receptors originate from a male donor with HIV.

On this clone: Other DNA sequences in this specimen translate into the identical CDR3. The chain links TRBV7-2 to TRBJ1-5; D gene uncertain. With 2 bases removed from V and 4 bases from J, the gap between germline ends came to 6 bases. Germline V gives CDR1 SGHTA, CDR2 FQGNSA. This CDR3 is built from 13 residues. The CDR3 DNA is TGTGCCAGCAGCTTACGGCCTAATCAGCCCCAGCATTTT. Translation gives CASSLRPNQPQHF.

The genes are TRBV14 and TRBJ2-3; 7 nucleotides line up with TRBD2. The junction had 11 bases not matched to a gene; V was cut back by 0 bases and J by 5 bases. This CDR3 comprises 17 residues. From germline, CDR1 is SGHDN and CDR2 FVKESK. The CDR3, as DNA: TGTGCCAGCAGCCAAGATAGGAGGGAGGGCCGGGGAGATACGCAGTATTTT. Its protein is CASSQDRREGRGDTQYF.

V gene TRBV5-1 combines with J gene TRBJ2-1; 8 bases map to TRBD1. The CDR3 extends over 18 amino acids. Per germline, CDR1 SGHRS and CDR2 YFSETQ. J lost 10 bases, V lost 1 base, and 19 bases had no gene match. The CDR3 region has the DNA TGCGCCAGCAGCTTGTATCCACTCACAGGGGACAGGACGGCGGAGCAGTTCTTC. It specifies CASSLYPLTGDRTAEQFF. Complete variable domain (other parts from reference TRBV5-1 and TRBJ2-1): KAGVTQTPRYLIKTRGQQVTLSCSPISGHRSVSWYQQTPGQGLQFLFEYFSETQRNKGNFPGRFSGRQFSNSRSEMNVSTLELGDSALYLCASSLYPLTGDRTAEQFFGPGTRLTVL.

The chain joins TRBV28 to TRBJ2-5; TRBD2 matches at 13 bases. The trim removed 5 bases at V and 4 bases at J, leaving 1 base unmatched. Germline V gives CDR1 MDHEN, CDR2 SYDVKM. This CDR3 contains 14 residues. The CDR3 region is CASSGTSGIETQYF. The CDR3 bases are TGTGCCAGCAGTGGGACTAGCGGGATAGAGACCCAGTACTTC.

J is TRBJ2-5 and V is TRBV7-3; D is possibly TRBD1 (6 bases). The ends were cut back, 2 bases at V and 7 bases at J, with 11 bases in the middle. This CDR3 is built from 13 residues. The germline gives CDR1 SGHTA, CDR2 FQGTGA. In nucleotides, the CDR3 is TGTGCCAGCAGCTTATCCCCCAGGGGGACCCAGTACTTC. Its translation is CASSLSPRGTQYF.

This clone is large in the sample. This sequence joins TRBV19 and TRBJ2-7; weak D call: TRBD2 (6 bases). Germline V gives CDR1 LNHDA, CDR2 SQIVND (reference sequence). This CDR3 comprises 14 residues. V gave up 4 bases and J gave up 4 bases, with 14 bases separating them. CDR3 sequence: CASSTLATEYEQYF. CDR3 nucleotides: TGTGCCAGTAGTACCCTAGCGACAGAATACGAGCAGTACTTC.

This chain uses TRBV25-1 with TRBJ2-5; D possibly matches TRBD1 or TRBD2 (5 bases each). V was pared by 4 bases and J by 4 bases, with 16 bases between. CDR3 length equals 15 residues. Germline CDR1 MGHDK, CDR2 SYGVNS. The CDR3: CASSATGTEGETQYF. CDR3 nucleotide sequence: TGTGCCAGCAGTGCCACCGGGACCGAGGGAGAGACCCAGTACTTC.

This rearrangement joins TRBV29-1 to TRBJ2-7, with D possibly being TRBD1 (6 bases). Germline loops: CDR1 SQVTM, CDR2 ANQGSEA. The CDR3 runs 12 residues. Trimming took 5 bases from V and 1 from J, leaving 9 bases between them. This CDR3 is CSVNGQSYEQYF. The CDR3 DNA reads as TGCAGCGTTAACGGACAGTCCTACGAGCAGTACTTC.

The chain links TRBV5-6 to TRBJ2-2; no clear D gene. CDR3 length: 16 amino acids. The germline V and J ends were trimmed by 3 bases and 1 base, with 13 bases remaining between them. In germline, CDR1 is SGHDT, CDR2 YYEEEE. CDR3 in amino acids: CASSSWTRENTGELFF. In nucleotides, the CDR3 is TGTGCCAGCAGCTCCTGGACCAGAGAGAACACCGGGGAGCTGTTTTTT. The full variable domain, its missing parts supplied by reference TRBV5-6 and TRBJ2-2, is DAGVTQSPTHLIKTRGQQVTLRCSPKSGHDTVSWYQQALGQGPQFIFQYYEEEERQRGNFPDRFSGHQFPNYSSELNVNALLLGDSALYLCASSSWTRENTGELFFGEGSRLTVL.

The chain has TRBV11-1 and TRBJ2-2, with D possibly being TRBD1 or TRBD2 (5 bases each). This CDR3 region has 14 residues. Germline CDR1 SGHAT, CDR2 FQDESV (reference sequence). Trimming shortened V by 5 bases and J by 0 bases, and 7 bases separated the two germline ends. The CDR3 spells CASSPGPNTGELFF. CDR3 in DNA: TGTGCCAGCAGCCCGGGACCGAACACCGGGGAGCTGTTTTTT.

The chain uses TRBV28 and TRBJ2-6; 11 bases are shared with TRBD1. V lost 8 bases to trimming and J lost 3 bases; unmatched junction nucleotides: 6. Looked up from germline, CDR1 is MDHEN and CDR2 is SYDVKM. CDR3 length: 16 residues. The CDR3 is CASRGTGGFGANVLTF. The DNA for the CDR3 is TGTGCCAGCCGCGGGACAGGGGGGTTTGGGGCCAACGTCCTGACTTTC.

This clone was counted once. CDR3 protein: CASNSGGFADTQYF. The CDR3 DNA is TGTGCCAGCAACTCAGGGGGTTTCGCAGATACGCAGTATTTT. The chain is built from TRBV5-6 and TRBJ2-3; TRBD1 matches at 7 bases. V shed 6 bases, J shed 4 bases, and the junction held 8 bases outside the gene matches. This CDR3 is 14 amino acids long. Germline V gene lookup returns CDR1 SGHDT and CDR2 YYEEEE. Looking up the rest from reference TRBV5-6 and TRBJ2-3 gives the full variable domain: DAGVTQSPTHLIKTRGQQVTLRCSPKSGHDTVSWYQQALGQGPQFIFQYYEEEERQRGNFPDRFSGHQFPNYSSELNVNALLLGDSALYLCASNSGGFADTQYFGPGTRLTVL.

This clone came up once. The chain joins TRBV7-6 to TRBJ2-2; TRBD2 matches 12 bases. Germline V gene lookup returns CDR1 SGHVS and CDR2 FNYEAQ. With V trimmed by 5 bases and J by 5 bases, 6 bases remained unmatched. This CDR3 has 16 residues. CDR3 DNA sequence: TGTGCCAGCAGCGACCGACTAGCGGGAGTTACCGGGGAGCTGTTTTTT. Protein product: CASSDRLAGVTGELFF.

The V and J genes are TRBV10-3 and TRBJ1-1, with a tentative D call TRBD1 (5 bases). This CDR3 region has 15 residues. Germline CDR1 reads ENHRY; CDR2 reads SYGVKD. Deletions cut 2 bases from V and 2 bases from J, with 12 bases between. Here the CDR3 reads CAISEPTTANTEAFF. CDR3 nucleotides: TGTGCCATCAGTGAGCCTACGACAGCCAACACTGAAGCTTTCTTT.

The J gene is TRBJ2-3, the V gene TRBV5-4; unclear D gene. Germline V gene data show CDR1 as SGHNT and CDR2 as YYREEE (reference sequence). This CDR3 is 11 amino acids long. The ends were cut back, 4 bases at V and 11 bases at J, with 11 bases in the middle. The CDR3 sequence is CASSHDPGQYF. CDR3 bases: TGTGCCAGCAGCCATGACCCGGGGCAGTATTTT.

This clone was counted a few times. The chain joins TRBV7-6 to TRBJ2-2, with D hard to call. The germline CDR1 and CDR2 sequences are SGHVS and FNYEAQ. V was cut by 2 bases and J by 7 bases, with 8 bases left in between. The CDR3 consists of 13 residues. The CDR3 DNA sequence: TGTGCCAGCAGCTTAAATACGGGCGGGGAGCTGTTTTTT. Translating it yields CASSLNTGGELFF.

This clone was counted between two and nine times. The chain has TRBV14 and TRBJ1-2, with no clear D. Trimming removed 4 bases at V and 8 bases at J, with 20 bases between. The length of the CDR3 is 15 residues. Germline loops: CDR1 SGHDN, CDR2 FVKESK. The CDR3 DNA follows: TGTGCCAGCAGCCCCGGTCGGGTCTGGGAGTTCGGCTACACCTTC. Translation gives CASSPGRVWEFGYTF.

CDR3 in DNA: TGTGCCAGCAGCCTCACGGTGGGAGCGGGGGCCTACAATGAGCAGTTCTTC. This translates into CASSLTVGAGAYNEQFF. V usage is TRBV14 and J usage is TRBJ2-1, with TRBD2 matching 8 bases. CDR3 length: 17 residues. Germline values: CDR1 SGHDN, CDR2 FVKESK. With V trimmed by 4 bases and J by 2 bases, 10 bases remained unmatched.

The chain has TRBV11-1 and TRBJ1-1; perhaps TRBD1 as D (6 bases). CDR3 length: 16 residues. The germline V gene encodes CDR1 SGHAT and CDR2 FQDESV (reference sequence). Trimming removed 5 bases at V and 1 base at J, with 17 bases between. CDR3: CASSGQGFSWNTEAFF. In DNA form, the CDR3 reads TGTGCCAGCAGCGGGCAGGGGTTTAGTTGGAACACTGAAGCTTTCTTT.

The V and J genes are TRBV27 and TRBJ1-2; 7 bases line up with TRBD1. This CDR3 region has 15 residues. V lost 5 bases, J lost 6 bases, and 12 bases stayed unmatched. Germline V gene sequence: CDR1 MNHEY, CDR2 SMNVEV (reference sequence). CDR3 nucleotide sequence: TGTGCCAGCAGTCCAAACTTCGAGACAGGGCATGGCTACACCTTC. Amino acids: CASSPNFETGHGYTF.